Below are 16 T cell receptor beta chains sequenced from a single sample in a study of blood T cell repertoires in COVID-19. The table came from immunoSEQ multiplex PCR; TCRdb's copy has only in-frame clones and leaves some out. Of about 300,000 clones listed, over 75% are singletons. The sample was PBMCs or T cells enriched from blood (not recorded which). These receptors came from a man aged 25 to 45 who had recovered from COVID-19.

The chain has TRBV25-1 and TRBJ2-3; D is perhaps TRBD1 (5 bases). Germline V gene lookup returns CDR1 MGHDK and CDR2 SYGVNS. V was clipped by 2 bases and J by 4 bases, with 10 bases between them. The CDR3 is made up of 14 amino acids. The CDR3 nucleotides read TGTGCCAGCAGTGAAGGAGCAGGGCCAGATACGCAGTATTTT. It specifies CASSEGAGPDTQYF.

This chain uses TRBV7-2 with TRBJ2-7, with 15 positions matching TRBD2. This CDR3 comprises 17 residues. CDR1 is SGHTA and CDR2 is FQGNSA in the germline V gene. V lost 5 bases, J lost 2 bases, and 7 bases stayed unmatched. CDR3 protein: CASSPWTSGRGPYEQYF. The CDR3 bases are TGTGCCAGCAGCCCCTGGACTAGCGGGAGGGGGCCCTACGAGCAGTACTTC. The full variable domain, with the rest looked up from reference TRBV7-2 and TRBJ2-7, is GAGVSQSPSNKVTEKGKDVELRCDPISGHTALYWYRQSLGQGLEFLIYFQGNSAPDKSGLPSDRFSAERTGGSVSTLTIQRTQQEDSAVYLCASSPWTSGRGPYEQYFGPGTRLTVT.

Only one count was recorded for this clone. J is TRBJ1-2 and V is TRBV12-3 or TRBV12-4; 7 bases map to TRBD1. The trim removed 6 bases at V and 5 bases at J, leaving 6 bases unmatched. This CDR3 is 13 amino acids long. Written as DNA, the CDR3 is TGTGCCAGCAGCCTGACAGGGTTTTATGGCTACACCTTC. The encoded protein is CASSLTGFYGYTF.

J is TRBJ1-3 and V is TRBV18; TRBD1 aligns across 7 bases. The V gene end was trimmed by 3 bases and the J gene end by 7 bases; junction bases not matched to a gene: 9. Germline V gene data show CDR1 as KGHSH and CDR2 as LQKENI. The length of the CDR3 is 15 residues. As DNA, the CDR3 is TGTGCCAGCTCACCTCAGGGGGTGAAACGCAACACCATATATTTT. Translated, it gives CASSPQGVKRNTIYF.

This sequence joins TRBV18 and TRBJ1-1; D not certain. The V end was cut by 1 base, the J end by 0 bases, with 9 bases between. Germline CDR1 and CDR2: KGHSH and LQKENI. The CDR3 spans 15 residues. The CDR3 reads CASSPLSGLNTEAFF. As DNA, the CDR3 is TGTGCCAGCTCACCACTGTCAGGCCTGAACACTGAAGCTTTCTTT.

The chain recombines TRBV12-2 with TRBJ2-4; TRBD2, the D gene given by the table, was not confirmed from the DNA. TRBV12-2 is a pseudogene. The CDR3 is made up of 15 amino acids. The CDR3 DNA sequence: TGTGCAAGTCGCTTAGCCGGGGGGGGCCGGGACATTCAGTACTTC. Translating it yields CASRLAGGGRDIQYF.

The V gene is TRBV10-1, the J gene TRBJ1-4, with D unclear. The CDR3 extends over 11 amino acids. Between the trimmed V and J ends, which lost 8 bases and 10 bases, there was a span of 11 bases. Germline CDR1 is WNHNN and CDR2 is SYGVQD (reference sequence). The CDR3 is CASQTSRKLFF. In DNA, the CDR3 is TGCGCCAGCCAAACCTCCAGAAAACTGTTTTTT.

The count of this clone is one. The V call is TRBV2, the J call TRBJ2-2; 9 nucleotides match TRBD1. CDR1 and CDR2 from the germline V gene are SNHLY and FYNNEI. The CDR3 is 13 residues long. The junction had 3 bases not matched to a gene; V was cut back by 7 bases and J by 6 bases. The CDR3 reads CASNRQGAGELFF. As DNA, the CDR3 is TGTGCCAGCAATCGACAGGGGGCCGGGGAGCTGTTTTTT. Using reference TRBV2 and TRBJ2-2 for the parts outside the CDR3, the full variable domain is EPEVTQTPSHQVTQMGQEVILRCVPISNHLYFYWYRQILGQKVEFLVSFYNNEISEKSEIFDDQFSVERPDGSNFTLKIRSTKLEDSAMYFCASNRQGAGELFFGEGSRLTVL.

The rearrangement links TRBV27 to TRBJ2-7, with 8 nucleotides matching TRBD1. CDR3 length: 14 residues. Germline assignment: CDR1 MNHEY and CDR2 SMNVEV (reference sequence). Trimming at V came to 6 bases and at J to 1 base, leaving 5 bases not matched to a gene. CDR3 sequence (DNA): TGTGCCAGCAGAATAGGACAGGGTTCCTACGAGCAGTACTTC. It translates to CASRIGQGSYEQYF.

V and J are TRBV2 and TRBJ1-1, with D perhaps matching TRBD1 (5 bases). V lost 4 bases, J lost 1 base, and 13 bases lay in between. This CDR3 region has 15 residues. Germline CDR1 and CDR2: SNHLY and FYNNEI. CDR3 loop: CASSGRTLSNTEAFF. Here the CDR3 DNA reads TGTGCCAGCAGTGGAAGGACACTTTCGAACACTGAAGCTTTCTTT.

The J gene is TRBJ2-7, the V gene TRBV2; D call uncertain. Trimming removed 8 bases from V and 3 bases from J, with 14 bases in between. The CDR3 extends over 13 amino acids. Looked up from germline, CDR1 is SNHLY and CDR2 is FYNNEI. CDR3 in DNA: TGTGCCAGCGGATTAGACACCCTCTACGAGCAGTACTTC. It yields the protein CASGLDTLYEQYF. Looking up the rest from reference TRBV2 and TRBJ2-7 gives the full variable domain: EPEVTQTPSHQVTQMGQEVILRCVPISNHLYFYWYRQILGQKVEFLVSFYNNEISEKSEIFDDQFSVERPDGSNFTLKIRSTKLEDSAMYFCASGLDTLYEQYFGPGTRLTVT.

This chain uses TRBV5-1 with TRBJ1-5; the match to TRBD1 covers 8 bases. Trimming removed 4 bases from V and 7 bases from J; junction bases left unmatched: 7. Germline V gene lookup returns CDR1 SGHRS and CDR2 YFSETQ. The CDR3 contains 14 residues. The CDR3 nucleotides read TGCGCCAGCAGCCGGACAGGGAGTAACCAGCCCCAGCATTTT. This translates into CASSRTGSNQPQHF.

The rearrangement uses TRBV11-2 and TRBJ2-2; TRBD2 aligns across 11 bases. V dropped 1 base and J dropped 5; count of bases not matched to a gene: 3. The CDR3 runs 16 residues. CDR1 and CDR2 from the germline V gene are SGHAT and FQNNGV. CDR3 nucleotides: TGTGCCAGCAGCTTAGGGCTAGCGGGAGGTACCGGGGAGCTGTTTTTT. Translation gives CASSLGLAGGTGELFF.

As DNA, the CDR3 is TGTGCCAGCAGTGAAGGTCTAGGGGGCAAGTACGAGCAGTACTTC. Translated: CASSEGLGGKYEQYF. The V and J genes are TRBV2 and TRBJ2-7; 7 positions agree with TRBD1. Unmatched junction bases numbered 7, after V lost 1 base and J lost 4 bases. Germline CDR1 is SNHLY and CDR2 is FYNNEI. The CDR3 is made up of 15 amino acids.

V is TRBV7-2 and J is TRBJ2-7; D possibly corresponds to TRBD2 (6 bases). The V and J ends lost 1 base and 6 bases respectively, with 10 bases between them. This CDR3 has 13 residues. Per the germline V gene, CDR1 is SGHTA and CDR2 is FQGNSA. The CDR3 protein is CASSLVSGPEQYF. DNA for the CDR3: TGTGCCAGCAGCTTAGTGAGCGGGCCCGAGCAGTACTTC.

This chain links TRBV11-2 with TRBJ2-3; D is perhaps TRBD2 (6 bases). Per germline, CDR1 SGHAT and CDR2 FQNNGV. The CDR3 is made up of 14 amino acids. The V end lost 0 bases, the J end lost 4 bases, and 8 bases lay between the germline ends. DNA for the CDR3: TGTGCCAGCAGCTTAGAGGGAGGCCCAGATACGCAGTATTTT. Translating it yields CASSLEGGPDTQYF.